The clone carrying this T cell receptor (beta chain) was observed many times. The data stem from a study of T cells in Graves' hyperthyroidism and ophthalmopathy. At the level of the study: Before treatment of any kind, peripheral blood was taken at initial diagnosis.

Amplification yielded TCR beta CDR3 regions, with RNA transcripts as the source. The TCR CDR3 first-round RT-PCR relied on the HTBI primer set. One entry per CDR3 protein results from TCRdb running MiXCR on the multiplex PCR reads. The data contain hundreds of thousands of distinct CDR3 sequences, 13% to 15% of them singletons. Each diagnosis drew on symptoms, thyroxine, TRAb, thyroid ultrasound and orbital computed tomography findings. The PBMCs studied were ones that came from 8 to 10 ml fresh peripheral blood. The V gene end was trimmed by 0 bases and the J gene end by 0 bases; junction bases not matched to a gene: 14. The CDR3 is 22 residues long. Germline CDR1 is MNHEY and CDR2 is SVGEGT.

The TCR sequence derives from a woman aged 50 to 60 with Graves' ophthalmopathy. The chain has TRBV6-2 or TRBV6-3 and TRBJ2-1, with 13 bases aligning to TRBD2. The specimen sequenced was blood. This CDR3 is CASSYSQPQLAGGLISYNEQFF. Written as DNA, the CDR3 is TGTGCCAGCAGTTACTCACAACCCCAACTAGCGGGAGGGCTAATCTCCTACAATGAGCAGTTCTTC.